Following are 25 T cell receptor beta chains from one sample sequenced in a study of immune cell composition in non-small cell lung cancer. Normal lung was sampled as far from the tumour as possible, at least 3 cm. TCRdb's table, derived via immunoSEQ multiplex PCR, lists solely in-frame clones and lacks some. The profile shows roughly 3,100 clones, 65% to 85% of them singletons. Sequencing was carried out using non-adjacent lung tissue. The source is a human donor with non-small cell lung cancer.

By sample share, this clone is large. This rearrangement joins TRBV6-5 to TRBJ1-5; D gene ambiguous. CDR1 is MNHEY and CDR2 is SVGAGI in the germline V gene. The V gene lost 6 bases and the J gene lost 7 bases, with 16 bases spanning the gap. The CDR3 is made up of 14 amino acids. The CDR3 bases are TGTGCCAGCAGCGTCCAGGTAGGGAGGCAGCCCCAGCATTTT. This sequence encodes CASSVQVGRQPQHF.

The V call is TRBV6-1, the J call TRBJ2-7; tentative D call: TRBD1 (6 bases). Germline lookup yields CDR1 MNHNS and CDR2 SASEGT. Deletions cut 3 bases from V and 5 bases from J, with 14 bases between. The CDR3 is 14 amino acids. The CDR3 sequence is CASSEMQGYNEQYF. In DNA form, the CDR3 reads TGTGCCAGCAGTGAGATGCAGGGGTACAACGAGCAGTACTTC.

The rearrangement uses TRBV5-5 and TRBJ1-4, with 10 nucleotides matching TRBD1. The CDR3 consists of 16 residues. Germline V CDR1 and CDR2: SGHKS, YYEKEE (reference sequence). J lost 5 bases, V lost 2 bases, and 6 bases had no gene match. This CDR3 is CASSLFGTGENEKLFF. The CDR3 DNA is TGTGCCAGCAGCTTATTCGGGACAGGGGAAAATGAAAAACTGTTTTTT.

The rearrangement links TRBV6-5 to TRBJ2-1, with D unresolved. The germline V gene has CDR1 MNHEY and CDR2 SVGAGI. The CDR3 runs to 14 residues. Trimming took off 6 bases at V and 6 bases at J, with 15 bases between the two ends. The CDR3 is CASSLKIEVNEQFF. CDR3 coding DNA: TGTGCCAGCAGCCTGAAGATCGAGGTCAATGAGCAGTTCTTC.

This chain uses TRBV28 with TRBJ2-6; D gene unclear. V dropped 8 bases and J dropped 0 bases, with 5 bases sitting between them. This CDR3 has 13 residues. Germline CDR1 reads MDHEN; CDR2 reads SYDVKM. The CDR3 bases are TGTGCCAGCCATGTCTCTGGGGCCAACGTCCTGACTTTC. Protein product: CASHVSGANVLTF. The whole variable domain, filled in from reference TRBV28 and TRBJ2-6, reads DVKVTQSSRYLVKRTGEKVFLECVQDMDHENMFWYRQDPGLGLRLIYFSYDVKMKEKGDIPEGYSVSREKKERFSLILESASTNQTSMYLCASHVSGANVLTFGAGSRLTVL.

This clone was seen once. The CDR3 region is CASSKSNGGVAYGYTF. Here the CDR3 DNA reads TGTGCCAGCAGCAAAAGCAATGGGGGGGTGGCCTATGGCTACACCTTC. The J gene is TRBJ1-2, the V gene TRBV21-1. TRBV21-1 is marked as a pseudogene. CDR3 size: 16 residues.

The J gene is TRBJ2-6, the V gene TRBV30; 8 nucleotides line up with TRBD2. The CDR3 covers 15 residues. Germline V lookup: CDR1 GTSNPN, CDR2 SVGIG (reference sequence). J gave up 4 bases and V 2 bases, and 4 bases lay outside the gene matches. The CDR3 reads CAWSRGGVGANVLTF. The CDR3 DNA reads as TGTGCCTGGAGTCGGGGGGGGGTCGGGGCCAACGTCCTGACTTTC.

This clone was seen a few times. The chain combines TRBV5-1 with TRBJ2-5, with 12 bases aligning to TRBD2. V lost 2 bases and J lost 4; bases outside the gene matches: 12. This CDR3 has 18 amino acids. Germline V CDR1 and CDR2: SGHRS, YFSETQ. The CDR3 reads CASSLGTGLAGTPETQYF. CDR3 DNA: TGCGCCAGCAGCTTAGGAACCGGACTAGCGGGAACCCCAGAGACCCAGTACTTC.

J is TRBJ2-7 and V is TRBV5-1, with 12 bases aligning to TRBD2. Germline V gene sequence: CDR1 SGHRS, CDR2 YFSETQ. This CDR3 comprises 17 residues. V lost 4 bases and J lost 5; bases outside the gene matches: 13. The CDR3 is CASSPTSSSGRAHEQYF. The CDR3 DNA is TGCGCCAGCAGCCCGACCTCATCTAGCGGGAGGGCCCACGAGCAGTACTTC.

The chain employs TRBV28 and TRBJ2-7; tentative D call: TRBD2 (5 bases). Looked up from germline, CDR1 is MDHEN and CDR2 is SYDVKM. The V and J ends lost 5 bases and 2 bases respectively, with 13 bases between them. The CDR3 sequence is 14 residues long. CDR3 DNA sequence: TGTGCCAGCAGTCCCGGAGGCCGGGCCTACGAGCAGTACTTC. This sequence encodes CASSPGGRAYEQYF.

The rearrangement uses TRBV5-1 and TRBJ1-2; D is uncertain. The V gene's germline CDR1 is SGHRS and CDR2 YFSETQ. This CDR3 contains 14 residues. Trimming removed 0 bases from V and 8 bases from J, with 14 bases in between. CDR3 DNA: TGCGCCAGCAGCTTGGGCTGGGAGGAGGACGGCTACACCTTC. Translating it yields CASSLGWEEDGYTF.

V is TRBV10-3 and J is TRBJ2-2; TRBD1 matches 11 bases. With 3 bases clipped from V and 5 bases from J, the junction kept 8 bases outside the gene matches. Germline V lookup: CDR1 ENHRY, CDR2 SYGVKD. This CDR3 region has 17 residues. CDR3 sequence (DNA): TGTGCCATCAGTGACCCGCACCGGGACAGGGGGACCGGGGAGCTGTTTTTT. Amino acid sequence: CAISDPHRDRGTGELFF.

The genes are TRBV5-8 and TRBJ1-2, with a weak D call TRBD1 (5 bases). Trimming stripped 3 bases from V and 2 bases from J, with 8 bases between. The CDR3 consists of 13 residues. Germline CDR1 reads SGHTS; CDR2 reads YDEGEE. The CDR3, as DNA: TGTGCCAGCAGCTCAGGGTCGAACTATGGCTACACCTTC. Amino acids: CASSSGSNYGYTF.

This sequence joins TRBV30 and TRBJ1-1, with D tentatively TRBD1 (5 bases). CDR1 GTSNPN and CDR2 SVGIG come from the germline V gene (reference sequence). V was pared by 0 bases and J by 6 bases, with 11 bases between. This CDR3 region has 13 residues. The DNA of the CDR3 is TGTGCCTGGAGTGTCGGCGGACATGCTGAAGCTTTCTTT. Amino acid sequence: CAWSVGGHAEAFF. The variable domain in full, completed from reference TRBV30 and TRBJ1-1, reads SQTIHQWPATLVQPVGSPLSLECTVEGTSNPNLYWYRQAAGRGLQLLFYSVGIGQISSEVPQNLSASRPQDRQFILSSKKLLLSDSGFYLCAWSVGGHAEAFFGQGTRLTVV.

The rearrangement joins TRBV19 to TRBJ2-1, with TRBD2 matching 11 bases. This CDR3 contains 15 residues. Germline values: CDR1 LNHDA, CDR2 SQIVND (reference sequence). V was pared by 4 bases and J by 8 bases, with 7 bases of the junction left unmatched. CDR3 coding DNA: TGTGCCAGTAGTAGATCTAGCGGGAGGATCTATGAGCAGTTCTTC. Translating it yields CASSRSSGRIYEQFF.

This clone was counted a single time. The J gene is TRBJ1-2, the V gene TRBV28, with D maybe TRBD1 (5 bases). Germline V gives CDR1 MDHEN, CDR2 SYDVKM. The CDR3 contains 16 residues. Trimming stripped 1 base from V and 4 bases from J, with 16 bases between. The CDR3 region is CASSLYPGGTSYGYTF. The CDR3 DNA reads as TGTGCCAGCAGTTTATATCCGGGGGGTACCTCCTATGGCTACACCTTC.

The gene calls are TRBV28 and TRBJ2-6; 10 nucleotides line up with TRBD1. Germline V gene data show CDR1 as MDHEN and CDR2 as SYDVKM. The ends lost 4 bases at V and 2 bases at J; junction bases unmatched: 5. This CDR3 has 17 residues. CDR3 in DNA: TGTGCCAGCAGTTGGGGACAGGGGAAAGCTGGGGCCAACGTCCTGACTTTC. Translated, it gives CASSWGQGKAGANVLTF.

The chain uses TRBV5-5 and TRBJ1-5; 9 nucleotides match TRBD1. The trim removed 1 base at V and 7 bases at J, leaving 3 bases unmatched. Germline lookup yields CDR1 SGHKS and CDR2 YYEKEE (reference sequence). There are 14 residues in the CDR3. This chain's CDR3 is CASSLTGGEQPQHF. DNA for the CDR3: TGTGCCAGCAGCTTGACAGGGGGCGAACAGCCCCAGCATTTT.

V and J are TRBV13 and TRBJ2-7, with TRBD1 matching over 9 bases. There are 14 residues in the CDR3. Trimming cost V 4 bases and J 1 base; bases outside gene matches: 2. The germline CDR1 and CDR2 sequences are PRHDT and FYEKMQ (reference sequence). The CDR3 loop is CASSYGQGSYEQYF. CDR3 coding DNA: TGTGCCAGCAGCTACGGACAGGGGTCCTACGAGCAGTACTTC.

This sequence joins TRBV7-8 and TRBJ1-2; TRBD1 is a possible D gene (6 bases). V was cut by 6 bases and J by 8 bases, with 25 bases left in between. The CDR3 sequence is 16 residues long. CDR1 SGHVS and CDR2 FQNEAQ come from the germline V gene. This CDR3 reads CASSRSAGDVNHGYTF. DNA of the CDR3: TGTGCCAGCAGTCGTAGCGCAGGGGACGTGAATCACGGCTACACCTTC.

V and J are TRBV10-2 and TRBJ1-1; tentatively, D is TRBD1 (5 bases). CDR1 and CDR2 (germline): WSHSY, SAAADI. The V and J ends lost 1 base and 4 bases respectively, with 13 bases between them. CDR3 length: 15 amino acids. Here the CDR3 reads CASSEYDQGGTEAFF. In DNA form, the CDR3 reads TGCGCCAGCAGTGAGTATGATCAGGGAGGCACTGAAGCTTTCTTT.

The chain links TRBV10-3 to TRBJ2-2; D might be TRBD2 (6 bases). Germline V gene sequence: CDR1 ENHRY, CDR2 SYGVKD. Trimming stripped 6 bases from V and 4 bases from J, with 12 bases between. The CDR3 is made up of 14 amino acids. The CDR3 DNA is TGTGCCATCAGCGGGAGACCGGGCACCGGGGAGCTGTTTTTT. Translating it yields CAISGRPGTGELFF.

V and J are TRBV19 and TRBJ1-5; no reliable D call. There are 13 residues in the CDR3. V was clipped by 1 base and J by 4 bases, with 5 bases between them. Germline-derived CDR1 and CDR2 are LNHDA and SQIVND (reference sequence). The CDR3 DNA reads TGTGCCAGTAGTATAGGAGCTAATCAGCCCCAGCATTTT. It is translated as CASSIGANQPQHF.

The chain uses TRBV2 and TRBJ2-5; 7 bases align to TRBD2. The CDR3 runs to 13 residues. Germline CDR1 reads SNHLY; CDR2 reads FYNNEI. The junction had 8 bases not matched to a gene; V was cut back by 8 bases and J by 5 bases. The CDR3 protein is CASAGTTSETQYF. CDR3 sequence (DNA): TGTGCCAGCGCTGGGACTACCTCGGAGACCCAGTACTTC. Looking up the rest from reference TRBV2 and TRBJ2-5 gives the full variable domain: EPEVTQTPSHQVTQMGQEVILRCVPISNHLYFYWYRQILGQKVEFLVSFYNNEISEKSEIFDDQFSVERPDGSNFTLKIRSTKLEDSAMYFCASAGTTSETQYFGPGTRLLVL.

The chain combines TRBV6-5 with TRBJ2-5, with TRBD2 identical over 12 bases. Germline trimming cut 2 bases from V and 4 bases from J; bases unmatched to any gene: 2. The germline V gene encodes CDR1 MNHEY and CDR2 SVGAGI. This CDR3 comprises 15 residues. The CDR3 sequence is CASSYQGLAGETQYF. The DNA for the CDR3 is TGTGCCAGCAGTTACCAGGGACTAGCGGGAGAGACCCAGTACTTC.